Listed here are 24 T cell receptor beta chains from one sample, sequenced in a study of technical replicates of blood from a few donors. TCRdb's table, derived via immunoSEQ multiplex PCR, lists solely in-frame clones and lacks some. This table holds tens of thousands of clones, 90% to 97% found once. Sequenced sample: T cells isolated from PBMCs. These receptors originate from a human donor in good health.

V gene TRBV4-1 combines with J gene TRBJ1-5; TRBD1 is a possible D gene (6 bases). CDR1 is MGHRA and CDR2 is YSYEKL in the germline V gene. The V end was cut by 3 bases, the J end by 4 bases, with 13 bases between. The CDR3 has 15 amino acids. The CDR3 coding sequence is TGCGCCAGCAGCCATACAGGGAAGGGGAATCAGCCCCAGCATTTT. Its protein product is CASSHTGKGNQPQHF.

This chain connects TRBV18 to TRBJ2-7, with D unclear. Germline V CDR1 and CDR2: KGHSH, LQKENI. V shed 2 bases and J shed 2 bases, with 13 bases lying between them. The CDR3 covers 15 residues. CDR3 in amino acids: CASSPVLSRTYEQYF. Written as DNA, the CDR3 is TGTGCCAGCTCACCAGTTTTATCCAGAACCTACGAGCAGTACTTC. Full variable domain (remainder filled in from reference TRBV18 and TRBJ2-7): NAGVMQNPRHLVRRRGQEARLRCSPMKGHSHVYWYRQLPEEGLKFMVYLQKENIIDESGMPKERFSAEFPKEGPSILRIQQVVRGDSAAYFCASSPVLSRTYEQYFGPGTRLTVT.

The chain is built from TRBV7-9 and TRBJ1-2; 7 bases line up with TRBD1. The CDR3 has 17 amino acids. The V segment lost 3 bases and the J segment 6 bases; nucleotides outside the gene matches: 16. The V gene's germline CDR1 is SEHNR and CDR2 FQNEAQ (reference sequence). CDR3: CASSFALDRLGKNGYTF. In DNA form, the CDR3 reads TGTGCCAGCAGCTTCGCCTTGGACAGGTTGGGGAAGAATGGCTACACCTTC.

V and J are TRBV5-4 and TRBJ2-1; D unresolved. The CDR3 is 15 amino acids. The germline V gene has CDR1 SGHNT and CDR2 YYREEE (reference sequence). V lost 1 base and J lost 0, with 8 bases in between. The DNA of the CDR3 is TGTGCCAGCAGCTTGATCTCGTCCTCCTACAATGAGCAGTTCTTC. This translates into CASSLISSSYNEQFF.

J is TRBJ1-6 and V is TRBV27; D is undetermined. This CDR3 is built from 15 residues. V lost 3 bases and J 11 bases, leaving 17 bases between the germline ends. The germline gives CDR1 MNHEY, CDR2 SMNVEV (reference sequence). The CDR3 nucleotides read TGTGCCAGCAGTTTTATGGAGGACCTAACAACACCCCTCCACTTT. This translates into CASSFMEDLTTPLHF.

Here the CDR3 reads CASSSRQGVDTGELFF. The CDR3, as DNA: TGTGCCAGCAGCTCCCGACAGGGGGTGGACACCGGGGAGCTGTTTTTT. V usage is TRBV7-9 and J usage is TRBJ2-2; 9 bases are a match to TRBD1. The CDR3 is made up of 16 amino acids. The germline V gene encodes CDR1 SEHNR and CDR2 FQNEAQ (reference sequence). V trimming: 4 bases; J trimming: 3 bases; junction bases outside the gene matches: 6.

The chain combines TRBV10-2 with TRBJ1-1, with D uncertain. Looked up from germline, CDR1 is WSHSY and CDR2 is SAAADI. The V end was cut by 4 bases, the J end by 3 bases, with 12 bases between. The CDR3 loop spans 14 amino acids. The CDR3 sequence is CASSVTTAYTEAFF. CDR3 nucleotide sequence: TGCGCCAGCAGTGTAACAACAGCTTACACTGAAGCTTTCTTT.

CDR3 amino acids: CASRSDSLSNSPLHF. DNA for the CDR3: TGTGCCAGCAGATCCGACAGTCTGAGTAATTCACCCCTCCACTTT. This rearrangement joins TRBV5-6 to TRBJ1-6, with D perhaps matching TRBD1 (5 bases). This CDR3 has 15 residues. Per the germline V gene, CDR1 is SGHDT and CDR2 is YYEEEE. Trimming took off 5 bases at V and 6 bases at J, with 15 bases between the two ends.

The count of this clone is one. CDR3 bases: TGTGCCAGCAGCGGAGCGGGCGCTCTCGCAGATACGCAGTATTTT. Its translation: CASSGAGALADTQYF. V and J are TRBV9 and TRBJ2-3; the D gene is possibly TRBD2 (6 bases). V was trimmed by 3 bases and J by 4 bases, leaving 15 bases between them. Germline CDR1 SGDLS, CDR2 YYNGEE. CDR3 length: 15 amino acids.

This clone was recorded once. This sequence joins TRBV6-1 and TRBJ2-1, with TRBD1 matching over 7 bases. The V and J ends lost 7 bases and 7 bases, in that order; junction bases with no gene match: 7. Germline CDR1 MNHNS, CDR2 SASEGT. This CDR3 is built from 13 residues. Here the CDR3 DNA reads TGTGCCAGCAAGGGGGCCACAGGAAATGAGCAGTTCTTC. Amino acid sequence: CASKGATGNEQFF.

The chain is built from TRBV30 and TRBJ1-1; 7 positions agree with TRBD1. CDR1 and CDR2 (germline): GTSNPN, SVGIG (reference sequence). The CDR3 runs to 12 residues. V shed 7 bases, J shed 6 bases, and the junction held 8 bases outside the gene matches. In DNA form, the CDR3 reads TGTGCCTCAGGGGGAAGTACCCCTGAAGCTTTCTTT. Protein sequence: CASGGSTPEAFF.

CDR3: CASSQGYTGTDEAFF. As DNA, the CDR3 is TGCGCCAGCAGCCAAGGTTATACCGGGACAGATGAAGCTTTCTTT. This sequence joins TRBV4-1 and TRBJ1-1, with 7 bases fitting TRBD1. Germline CDR1 and CDR2: MGHRA and YSYEKL. The CDR3 is 15 residues long. J gave up 7 bases and V 1 base, and 9 bases lay outside the gene matches.

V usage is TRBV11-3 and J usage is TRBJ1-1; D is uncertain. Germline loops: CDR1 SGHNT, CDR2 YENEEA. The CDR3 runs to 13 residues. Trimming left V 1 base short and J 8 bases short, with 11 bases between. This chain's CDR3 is CASSLGQALEAFF. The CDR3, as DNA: TGTGCCAGCAGCTTAGGGCAGGCGCTAGAAGCTTTCTTT.

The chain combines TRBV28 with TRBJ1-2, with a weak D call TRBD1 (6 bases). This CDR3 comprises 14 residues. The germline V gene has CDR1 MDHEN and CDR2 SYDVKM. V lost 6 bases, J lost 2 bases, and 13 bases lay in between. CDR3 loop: CASSLTGPNYGYTF. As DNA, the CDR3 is TGTGCCAGCAGCCTAACAGGGCCCAACTATGGCTACACCTTC.

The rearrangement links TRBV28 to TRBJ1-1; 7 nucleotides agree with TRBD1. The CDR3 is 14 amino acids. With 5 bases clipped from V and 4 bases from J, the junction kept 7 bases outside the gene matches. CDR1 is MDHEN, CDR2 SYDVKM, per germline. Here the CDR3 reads CASSLLTGFTEAFF. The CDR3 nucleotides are TGTGCCAGCAGTCTCTTGACAGGGTTCACTGAAGCTTTCTTT.

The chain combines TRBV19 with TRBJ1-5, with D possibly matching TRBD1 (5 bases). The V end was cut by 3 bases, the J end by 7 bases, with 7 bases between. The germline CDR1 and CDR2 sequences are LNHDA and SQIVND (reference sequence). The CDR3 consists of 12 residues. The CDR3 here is CASSIGGQPQHF. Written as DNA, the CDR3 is TGTGCCAGTAGTATTGGGGGGCAGCCCCAGCATTTT.

CDR3 sequence: CSVNREWNNEQFF. The CDR3 coding sequence is TGCAGCGTAAACAGGGAGTGGAACAATGAGCAGTTCTTC. The chain uses TRBV29-1 and TRBJ2-1; perhaps TRBD1 as D (6 bases). CDR3 length equals 13 residues. The V end lost 6 bases, the J end lost 5 bases, and 14 bases lay between the germline ends. CDR1 and CDR2 from the germline V gene are SQVTM and ANQGSEA.

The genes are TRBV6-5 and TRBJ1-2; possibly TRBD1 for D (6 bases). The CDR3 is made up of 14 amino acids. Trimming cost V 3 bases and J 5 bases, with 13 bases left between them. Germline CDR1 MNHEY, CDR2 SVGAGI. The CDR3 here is CASSYTDQGYGYTF. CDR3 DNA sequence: TGTGCCAGCAGTTATACGGACCAGGGGTATGGCTACACCTTC.

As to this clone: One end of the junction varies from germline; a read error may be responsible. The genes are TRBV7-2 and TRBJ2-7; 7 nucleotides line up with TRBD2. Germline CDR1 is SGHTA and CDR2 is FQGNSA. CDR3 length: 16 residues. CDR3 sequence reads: CAISGISGRALYEQYF. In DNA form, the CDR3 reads TGTGCCATCAGCGGTATATCGGGGAGGGCGCTTTACGAGCAGTACTTC. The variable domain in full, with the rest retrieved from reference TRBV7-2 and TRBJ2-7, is GAGVSQSPSNKVTEKGKDVELRCDPISGHTALYWYRQSLGQGLEFLIYFQGNSAPDKSGLPSDRFSAERTGGSVSTLTIQRTQQEDSAVYLCAISGISGRALYEQYFGPGTRLTVT.

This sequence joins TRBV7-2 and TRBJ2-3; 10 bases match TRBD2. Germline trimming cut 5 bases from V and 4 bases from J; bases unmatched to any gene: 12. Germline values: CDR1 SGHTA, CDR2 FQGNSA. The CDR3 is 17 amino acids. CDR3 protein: CASSRRRLAGEADTQYF. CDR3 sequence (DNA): TGTGCCAGCAGCCGAAGGCGCCTAGCGGGAGAGGCAGATACGCAGTATTTT.

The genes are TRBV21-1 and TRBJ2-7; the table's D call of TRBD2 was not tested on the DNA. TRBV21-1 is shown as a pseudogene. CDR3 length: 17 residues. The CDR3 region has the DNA TGTGCCAGCAGCAAAATCACGGGCGGGAGGGATTCCTACGAGCAGTACTTC. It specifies CASSKITGGRDSYEQYF.

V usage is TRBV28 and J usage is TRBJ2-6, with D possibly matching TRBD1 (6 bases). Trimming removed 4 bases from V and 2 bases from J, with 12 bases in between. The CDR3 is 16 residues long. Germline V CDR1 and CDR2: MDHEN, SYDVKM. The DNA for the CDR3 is TGTGCCAGCAGTTCGCTACAGGGCACTGGGGCCAACGTCCTGACTTTC. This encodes CASSSLQGTGANVLTF.

The DNA of the CDR3 is TGTGCCAGCAGCGTAGAAGGGGACAGTAATCTGTTTTTT. It is translated as CASSVEGDSNLFF. The genes are TRBV9 and TRBJ2-2; the match to TRBD1 covers 7 bases. CDR1 and CDR2 (germline): SGDLS, YYNGEE. The CDR3 extends over 13 amino acids. V was pared by 0 bases and J by 14 bases, with 7 bases of the junction left unmatched.

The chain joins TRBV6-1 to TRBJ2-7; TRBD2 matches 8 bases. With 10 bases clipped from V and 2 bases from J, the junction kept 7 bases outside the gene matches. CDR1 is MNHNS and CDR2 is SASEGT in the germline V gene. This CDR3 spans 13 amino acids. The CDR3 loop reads CAISGGTTYEQYF. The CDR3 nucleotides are TGTGCCATCTCGGGAGGGACCACCTACGAGCAGTACTTC.